The 25 T cell receptor beta chains given below trace back to one sample, sequenced in a study of blood T cell repertoires in COVID-19. Repertoires were generated with immunoSEQ multiplex PCR, while TCRdb's copy carries only in-frame clones and drops some. This sample has 150,000 to 200,000 clones, with approximately 82% found just once. The sequenced sample consisted of peripheral blood. These receptor sequences come from a woman aged 40-49 years with COVID-19, enrolled during active disease.

The chain joins TRBV3-1 (or the pseudogene TRBV3-2) to TRBJ1-6; D remains unclear. The CDR3 is 11 residues long. Trimming left V 2 bases short and J 12 bases short, with 5 bases between. Germline V gene lookup returns CDR1 LGHDT and CDR2 YNNKEL (reference sequence). The CDR3, as DNA: TGTGCCAGCAGCCAAAGCGGACCCCTCCACTTT. It yields the protein CASSQSGPLHF.

The table lists this clone with a count of one. This chain uses TRBV3-1 (or the pseudogene TRBV3-2) with TRBJ2-7; TRBD2 matches at 10 bases. The germline CDR1 and CDR2 sequences are LGHDT and YNNKEL (reference sequence). The trim removed 6 bases at V and 3 bases at J, leaving 17 bases unmatched. This CDR3 comprises 18 residues. For the CDR3, the DNA is TGTGCCAGCAGGCCCAACCTAGCGGGAGCCGGGAAATTCTACGAGCAGTACTTC. Protein sequence: CASRPNLAGAGKFYEQYF.

This chain connects TRBV9 to TRBJ2-1; TRBD2 is a possible D gene (6 bases). Germline V gene sequence: CDR1 SGDLS, CDR2 YYNGEE. With 0 bases removed from V and 0 bases from J, the gap between germline ends came to 13 bases. The CDR3 spans 17 residues. The CDR3 loop reads CASSVGFSGSSYNEQFF. In nucleotides, the CDR3 is TGTGCCAGCAGCGTAGGTTTTAGCGGAAGCTCCTACAATGAGCAGTTCTTC.

The CDR3 sequence: CASSQELALYNEQFF. The CDR3 DNA reads as TGTGCCAGCAGCCAAGAACTAGCCCTCTACAATGAGCAGTTCTTC. The chain couples TRBV3-1 (or the pseudogene TRBV3-2) to TRBJ2-1, with D possibly matching TRBD2 (6 bases). Germline lookup yields CDR1 LGHDT and CDR2 YNNKEL (reference sequence). The CDR3 totals 15 residues. Trimming stripped 0 bases from V and 3 bases from J, with 9 bases between.

The chain links TRBV18 to TRBJ2-5, with 10 nucleotides matching TRBD1. CDR3 length: 15 amino acids. CDR1 KGHSH and CDR2 LQKENI come from the germline V gene. The junction had 7 bases not matched to a gene; V was cut back by 5 bases and J by 4 bases. This CDR3 is CASSSGQGVIETQYF. Here the CDR3 DNA reads TGTGCCAGCTCATCCGGACAGGGGGTGATAGAGACCCAGTACTTC.

V usage is TRBV9 and J usage is TRBJ2-3; no definite D call. Germline CDR1 and CDR2: SGDLS and YYNGEE. The germline V and J ends were trimmed by 4 bases and 2 bases, with 14 bases remaining between them. This CDR3 is built from 15 residues. CDR3 protein: CASSLRGLTTDTQYF. CDR3 DNA: TGTGCCAGCAGCCTCCGCGGTCTGACCACAGATACGCAGTATTTT.

The chain employs TRBV7-3 and TRBJ2-1; unclear D gene. Germline V gene sequence: CDR1 SGHTA, CDR2 FQGTGA. V was pared by 5 bases and J by 2 bases, with 13 bases between. The CDR3 has 15 residues. The CDR3 protein is CASSPFLGTYNEQFF. CDR3 nucleotide sequence: TGTGCCAGCAGCCCCTTCCTAGGTACCTACAATGAGCAGTTCTTC.

This clone was detected many times. V usage is TRBV12-3 or TRBV12-4 and J usage is TRBJ1-5, with unresolved D. V lost 5 bases and J 8 bases, leaving 13 bases between the germline ends. This CDR3 is 13 amino acids long. The CDR3 region is CASSTTPGKPQHF. The CDR3 coding sequence is TGTGCCAGCAGTACGACTCCGGGGAAGCCCCAGCATTTT.

The chain employs TRBV5-6 and TRBJ2-5; the D gene is possibly TRBD1 (6 bases). Germline loops: CDR1 SGHDT, CDR2 YYEEEE. The CDR3 extends over 16 amino acids. V was clipped by 5 bases and J by 0 bases, with 17 bases between them. Here the CDR3 DNA reads TGTGCCAGCAGTTACCGGGACACACTTTACCAAGAGACCCAGTACTTC. Translation gives CASSYRDTLYQETQYF. The full variable domain, its missing parts supplied by reference TRBV5-6 and TRBJ2-5, is DAGVTQSPTHLIKTRGQQVTLRCSPKSGHDTVSWYQQALGQGPQFIFQYYEEEERQRGNFPDRFSGHQFPNYSSELNVNALLLGDSALYLCASSYRDTLYQETQYFGPGTRLLVL.

V usage is TRBV4-1 and J usage is TRBJ1-4, with D possibly matching TRBD1 (6 bases). This CDR3 has 15 amino acids. The V gene's germline CDR1 is MGHRA and CDR2 YSYEKL. V was cut by 1 base and J by 4 bases, with 10 bases left in between. CDR3 protein: CASSQGTGINEKLFF. In DNA, the CDR3 is TGCGCCAGCAGCCAAGGCACAGGGATTAATGAAAAACTGTTTTTT.

V is TRBV7-9 and J is TRBJ2-1; 9 bases align to TRBD1. Germline values: CDR1 SEHNR, CDR2 FQNEAQ (reference sequence). With V trimmed by 5 bases and J by 5 bases, 7 bases remained unmatched. The CDR3 totals 15 residues. CDR3 in DNA: TGTGCCAGCAGCCCCGGACAGGGGTGGGACAATGAGCAGTTCTTC. It is translated as CASSPGQGWDNEQFF.

The V and J genes are TRBV19 and TRBJ2-5, with TRBD2 matching over 14 bases. The V and J ends lost 3 bases and 2 bases, in that order; junction bases with no gene match: 11. Looked up from germline, CDR1 is LNHDA and CDR2 is SQIVND (reference sequence). The CDR3 contains 19 residues. The CDR3 coding sequence is TGTGCCAGTAGTATGGCGGGGACTAGCGGGAGCGGGGTGCAAGAGACCCAGTACTTC. Translated, it gives CASSMAGTSGSGVQETQYF.

The J gene is TRBJ2-7, the V gene TRBV14, with 9 bases aligning to TRBD2. J gave up 6 bases and V 0 bases, and 6 bases lay outside the gene matches. The CDR3 totals 15 residues. Per germline, CDR1 SGHDN and CDR2 FVKESK. The CDR3 nucleotides are TGTGCCAGCAGCCAAGAACTAGCGGGTTCCGCCGAGCAGTACTTC. Protein: CASSQELAGSAEQYF.

The rearrangement links TRBV6-5 to TRBJ2-3; 7 nucleotides agree with TRBD1. J was trimmed by 0 bases and V by 6 bases; bases with no gene match: 6. This CDR3 is built from 15 residues. Germline V gene data show CDR1 as MNHEY and CDR2 as SVGAGI. CDR3 DNA: TGTGCCAGCAGGAGACAGGGTTATAGCACAGATACGCAGTATTTT. It specifies CASRRQGYSTDTQYF.

This clone came up a few times. The rearrangement links TRBV10-2 to TRBJ2-5; maybe TRBD1 (5 bases). This CDR3 is built from 13 residues. The ends were cut back, 5 bases at V and 4 bases at J, with 11 bases in the middle. The germline CDR1 and CDR2 sequences are WSHSY and SAAADI. CDR3 sequence (DNA): TGCGCCAGCAGTTCGCGTAGGGGAGAGACCCAGTACTTC. Amino acid sequence: CASSSRRGETQYF.

This chain uses TRBV5-4 with TRBJ1-4, with D possibly matching TRBD1 (5 bases). The length of the CDR3 is 16 residues. The V and J ends lost 0 bases and 4 bases respectively, with 13 bases between them. Germline V gives CDR1 SGHNT, CDR2 YYREEE (reference sequence). CDR3 nucleotides: TGTGCCAGCAGCTTGGGGCCAGGGCATAATAATGAAAAACTGTTTTTT. This gives the protein CASSLGPGHNNEKLFF.

The gene calls are TRBV7-2 and TRBJ1-2; perhaps TRBD1 as D (6 bases). Trimming stripped 1 base from V and 6 bases from J, with 12 bases between. The CDR3 extends over 14 amino acids. The germline V gene has CDR1 SGHTA and CDR2 FQGNSA. The CDR3 protein is CASSLGGGADGYTF. The CDR3 DNA reads TGTGCCAGCAGCTTAGGTGGGGGGGCGGATGGCTACACCTTC.

CDR3 nucleotide sequence: TGTGCCAGTGTTCAAGGTGGACTAGCGTTACACAATGAGCAGTTCTTC. Translation gives CASVQGGLALHNEQFF. This sequence joins TRBV19 and TRBJ2-1; TRBD2 matches 9 bases. CDR3 length equals 16 residues. Germline V gene data show CDR1 as LNHDA and CDR2 as SQIVND (reference sequence). After removal of 8 bases from V and 5 bases from J, the junction contained 13 bases not matched to a gene.

In this sample, this clone turned up a few times. This sequence joins TRBV29-1 and TRBJ1-1; D not certain. Trimming shortened V by 4 bases and J by 9 bases, and 9 bases separated the two germline ends. The CDR3 consists of 10 residues. The germline V gene encodes CDR1 SQVTM and CDR2 ANQGSEA. CDR3 sequence: CSVVGLKAFF. CDR3 in DNA: TGCAGCGTTGTTGGCCTGAAAGCTTTCTTT.

The chain combines TRBV21-1 with TRBJ2-6; the D call TRBD2 from the table was never checked on the DNA. TRBV21-1 is a listed pseudogene. This CDR3 is built from 19 residues. The CDR3 DNA sequence: TGTGCCAGCAGCAAGCGGGGAGGACGGCGGTCCTCTGGGGCCAACGTCCTGACTTTC. This encodes CASSKRGGRRSSGANVLTF.

The chain employs TRBV16 and TRBJ1-3; D is undetermined. Germline assignment: CDR1 KGHSY and CDR2 FQNENV. This CDR3 has 15 residues. Between the trimmed V and J ends, which lost 4 bases and 2 bases, there was a span of 12 bases. The CDR3 DNA sequence: TGTGCCAGCAGCCTACGAGGCACAACTGGAAACACCATATATTTT. This codes for CASSLRGTTGNTIYF.

A remark on this clone: Other nucleotide sequences from this sample produce the same CDR3. This chain joins TRBV12-3 or TRBV12-4 and TRBJ1-2; 7 positions match TRBD1. The CDR3 loop spans 13 amino acids. V lost 5 bases, J lost 1 base, and 1 base stayed unmatched. The CDR3 protein is CASSRQGNYGYTF. The DNA of the CDR3 is TGTGCCAGCAGTCGACAGGGTAACTATGGCTACACCTTC.

This clone was seen just once. V gene TRBV27 combines with J gene TRBJ2-5, with D possibly TRBD2 on 6 matching bases. Trimming removed 6 bases from V and 5 bases from J, with 19 bases in between. The CDR3 totals 15 residues. The V gene's germline CDR1 is MNHEY and CDR2 SMNVEV (reference sequence). CDR3 loop: CASSPTLTGVETQYF. As DNA, the CDR3 is TGTGCCAGCAGCCCTACCCTCACGGGGGTGGAGACCCAGTACTTC.

The rearrangement joins TRBV5-1 to TRBJ2-1; TRBD2 matches 7 bases. Looked up from germline, CDR1 is SGHRS and CDR2 is YFSETQ. V lost 2 bases and J lost 7; bases outside the gene matches: 6. The CDR3 is 14 residues long. This chain's CDR3 is CASSFAGVGNEQFF. The DNA of the CDR3 is TGCGCCAGCAGCTTTGCGGGAGTGGGGAATGAGCAGTTCTTC.

The gene calls are TRBV18 and TRBJ2-1; 13 bases line up with TRBD2. CDR1 is KGHSH, CDR2 LQKENI, per germline. The junction had 1 base not matched to a gene; V was cut back by 3 bases and J by 5 bases. This CDR3 spans 15 amino acids. The CDR3 region is CASSPGLAGNNEQFF. The CDR3 region has the DNA TGTGCCAGCTCACCGGGACTAGCGGGAAACAATGAGCAGTTCTTC.